Sequencing of this T cell receptor beta chain was carried out in a study of identifying expanded T cells in peripheral blood. The assay was immunoSEQ multiplex PCR, and TCRdb's table has in-frame clones only and misses some. The data hold around 63,000 clones, with 80% to 90% observed a single time. No infections or other immune events were documented during collection. On this clone itself: Antigen unknown.

Broader study findings: Across healthy donors, higher total template counts meant significantly greater roughly two-week count variance. Differentially abundant clones: approximately 1.3 between replicates, roughly 16 at approximately 13 days, 19 at four.

The CDR3 contains 14 residues. V lost 5 bases, J lost 6 bases, and 4 bases stayed unmatched. Per the germline V gene, CDR1 is MDHEN and CDR2 is SYDVKM. The chain has TRBV28 and TRBJ2-1; 10 bases match TRBD1. The sample comprised blood. The receptor was derived from a person aged 18 to 75 in good health. CDR3 sequence: CASSGQGGINEQFF. The CDR3 coding sequence is TGTGCCAGCAGTGGACAGGGGGGAATCAATGAGCAGTTCTTC.